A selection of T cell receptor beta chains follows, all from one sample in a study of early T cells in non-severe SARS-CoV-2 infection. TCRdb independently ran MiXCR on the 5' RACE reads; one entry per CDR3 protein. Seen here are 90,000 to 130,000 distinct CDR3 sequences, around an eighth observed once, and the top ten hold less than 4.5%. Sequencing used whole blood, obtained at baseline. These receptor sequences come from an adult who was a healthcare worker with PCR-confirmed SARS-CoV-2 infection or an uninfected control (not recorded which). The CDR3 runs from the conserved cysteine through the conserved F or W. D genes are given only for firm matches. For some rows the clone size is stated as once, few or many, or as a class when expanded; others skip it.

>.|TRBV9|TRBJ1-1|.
CASSVGEGRAAFF
TGTGCCAGCAGCGTAGGGGAGGGGCGGGCAGCTTTCTTT
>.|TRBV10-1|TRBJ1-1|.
CASSSGQPNTEAFF
TGCGCCAGCAGTTCTGGACAGCCGAACACTGAAGCTTTCTTT
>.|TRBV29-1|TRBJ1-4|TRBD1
CSARPGQSNEKLFF
TGCAGCGCTAGGCCGGGACAGTCTAATGAAAAACTGTTTTTT
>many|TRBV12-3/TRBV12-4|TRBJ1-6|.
CASSLGGGPLDWALHF
TGTGCCAGCAGTTTAGGTGGGGGGCCTCTAGATTGGGCTCTCCACTTT
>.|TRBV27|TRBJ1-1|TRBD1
CASSLSRAGGMNTEAFF
TGTGCCAGCAGTTTATCGAGGGCAGGGGGCATGAACACTGAAGCTTTCTTT
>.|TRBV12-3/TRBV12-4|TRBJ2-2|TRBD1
CASDVRGQTRGELFF
TGTGCCAGCGACGTGAGGGGACAGACCCGCGGGGAGCTGTTTTTT
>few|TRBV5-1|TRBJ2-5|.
CASSPGLQETQYF
TGCGCCAGCAGTCCGGGACTCCAAGAGACCCAGTACTTC
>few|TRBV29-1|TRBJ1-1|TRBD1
CSGRRGRSEAFF
TGCAGCGGTAGAAGGGGGCGGTCTGAAGCTTTCTTT
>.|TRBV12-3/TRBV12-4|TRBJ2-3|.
CASSLGQPPDTQYF
TGTGCCAGCAGTTTAGGCCAACCCCCAGATACGCAGTATTTT
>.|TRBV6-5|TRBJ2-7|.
CASSYNLLKTYEQYF
TGTGCCAGCAGTTATAATCTCTTGAAAACCTACGAGCAGTACTTC
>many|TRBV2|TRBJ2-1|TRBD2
CASRATSGLYNEQFF
TGTGCCAGCAGGGCGACTAGCGGCTTGTACAATGAGCAGTTCTTC
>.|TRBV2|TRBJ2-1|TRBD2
CASSGGRGTYNEQFF
TGTGCCAGCAGTGGGGGGAGGGGCACCTACAATGAGCAGTTCTTC
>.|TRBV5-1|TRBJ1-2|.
CASSLEPGQTLFYGYTF
TGCGCCAGCAGCTTGGAACCGGGACAAACTCTTTTCTATGGCTACACCTTC
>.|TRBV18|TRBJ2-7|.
CASSPPSPIYFWDYEQYF
TGTGCCAGCTCACCACCGAGCCCCATATACTTCTGGGACTACGAGCAGTACTTC
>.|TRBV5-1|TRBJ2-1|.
CASSPSSLPSEQFF
TGCGCCAGCAGCCCGTCTAGCCTCCCTAGCGAGCAGTTCTTC
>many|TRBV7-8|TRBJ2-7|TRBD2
CASSPEGRGGRLVREQYF
TGTGCCAGCAGCCCAGAAGGGAGGGGCGGGAGGCTTGTGAGGGAGCAGTACTTC
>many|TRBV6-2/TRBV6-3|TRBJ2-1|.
CASTQSGRSGQFF
TGTGCCAGCACCCAGTCGGGTCGTAGTGGGCAGTTCTTC
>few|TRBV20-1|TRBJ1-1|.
CSARDARRGDTEAFF
TGCAGTGCTAGGGACGCGCGGCGGGGGGACACTGAAGCTTTCTTT
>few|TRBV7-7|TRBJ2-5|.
CASSTGVYVGMETQYF
TGTGCCAGCAGCACGGGAGTTTATGTGGGTATGGAGACCCAGTACTTC
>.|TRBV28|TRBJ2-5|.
CASKRETQYF
TGTGCCAGCAAGCGAGAGACCCAGTACTTC
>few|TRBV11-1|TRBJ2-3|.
CASSWSGNTDTQYF
TGTGCCAGCAGCTGGTCAGGTAACACAGATACGCAGTATTTT
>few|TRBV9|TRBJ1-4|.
CASSRDRRHEKLFF
TGTGCCAGCAGCCGGGACCGAAGACATGAAAAACTGTTTTTT
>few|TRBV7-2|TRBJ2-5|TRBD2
CASSLSGGAETQYF
TGTGCCAGCAGCCTTAGCGGGGGGGCAGAGACCCAGTACTTC
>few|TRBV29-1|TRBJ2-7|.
CSVGGHDSREQYF
TGCAGCGTTGGGGGCCACGACAGCCGAGAGCAGTACTTC
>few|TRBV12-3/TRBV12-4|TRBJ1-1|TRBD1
CASSLATGVGNAEAFF
TGTGCCAGCAGTTTAGCTACAGGGGTAGGGAACGCTGAAGCTTTCTTT
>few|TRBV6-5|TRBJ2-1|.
CASSPTRNEQFF
TGTGCCAGCAGCCCCACTAGGAATGAGCAGTTCTTC
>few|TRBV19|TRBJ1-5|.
CASSAHQGAQQPQHF
TGTGCCAGTAGTGCCCACCAAGGGGCCCAGCAGCCCCAGCATTTT
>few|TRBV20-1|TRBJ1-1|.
CSAKTSLGLNTEAFF
TGCAGTGCCAAGACTTCTTTGGGCCTGAACACTGAAGCTTTCTTT
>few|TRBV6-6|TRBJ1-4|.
CATRTGRHEKLFF
TGTGCCACCCGGACGGGACGGCATGAAAAACTGTTTTTT
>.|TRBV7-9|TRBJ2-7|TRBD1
CASRRDRGPYEQYF
TGTGCCAGCAGGCGGGACAGGGGGCCGTACGAGCAGTACTTC
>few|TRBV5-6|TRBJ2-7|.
CASSLRDPYPYEQYF
TGTGCCAGCAGCCTCCGGGACCCATACCCCTACGAGCAGTACTTC
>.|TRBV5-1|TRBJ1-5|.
CASSLVGEQPQHF
TGCGCCAGCAGCTTGGTCGGGGAACAGCCCCAGCATTTT
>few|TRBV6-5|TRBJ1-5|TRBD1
CASSRNRGEAQPQHF
TGTGCCAGCAGCCGAAACAGGGGAGAGGCTCAGCCCCAGCATTTT
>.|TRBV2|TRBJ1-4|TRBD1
CASSEEGPPGQGDQLFF
TGTGCCAGCAGTGAAGAAGGGCCCCCGGGACAGGGGGACCAACTGTTTTTT
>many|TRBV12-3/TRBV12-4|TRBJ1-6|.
CASSSAVNSPLHF
TGTGCCAGCAGTTCAGCAGTTAATTCACCCCTCCACTTT
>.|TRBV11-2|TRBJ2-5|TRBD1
CASSLVAGGQETQYF
TGTGCCAGCAGCTTAGTGGCAGGGGGACAAGAGACCCAGTACTTC
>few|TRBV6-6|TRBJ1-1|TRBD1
CASSPGGPGNTEAFF
TGTGCCAGCAGTCCAGGGGGCCCGGGGAACACTGAAGCTTTCTTT
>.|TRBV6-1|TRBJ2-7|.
CASLRSVSYEQYF
TGTGCCAGTCTACGTAGCGTCTCCTACGAGCAGTACTTC
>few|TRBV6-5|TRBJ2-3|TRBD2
CASSSAWGGKGTDTQYF
TGTGCCAGCAGTTCTGCGTGGGGGGGAAAAGGCACAGATACGCAGTATTTT
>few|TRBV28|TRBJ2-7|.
CASSSNLGEQYF
TGTGCCAGCAGTTCCAACCTGGGCGAGCAGTACTTC
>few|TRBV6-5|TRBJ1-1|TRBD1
CASSYGIGRDRRERTTEAFF
TGTGCCAGCAGTTATGGAATAGGGAGGGACAGGAGAGAAAGGACCACTGAAGCTTTCTTT
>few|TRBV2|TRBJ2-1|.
CASSLHVLLSNEQFF
TGTGCCAGCAGCCTACACGTCCTGTTATCCAATGAGCAGTTCTTC
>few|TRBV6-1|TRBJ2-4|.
CASSERINYALVKNIQYF
TGTGCCAGCAGTGAACGGATCAATTACGCCCTGGTCAAAAACATTCAGTACTTC
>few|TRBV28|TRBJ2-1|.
CASKQTAPSYNEQFF
TGTGCCAGCAAGCAGACAGCCCCTTCCTACAATGAGCAGTTCTTC
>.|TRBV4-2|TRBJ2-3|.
CASSHILASADTQYF
TGTGCCAGCAGCCATATACTAGCAAGCGCAGATACGCAGTATTTT
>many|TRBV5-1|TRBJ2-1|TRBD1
CASSLGQGADEQFF
TGCGCCAGCAGCTTGGGACAGGGGGCGGATGAGCAGTTCTTC
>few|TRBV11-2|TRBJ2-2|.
CASSLASPGELFF
TGTGCCAGCAGCTTAGCGTCTCCCGGGGAGCTGTTTTTT
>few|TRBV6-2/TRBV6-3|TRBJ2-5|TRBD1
CASSYLGTAQETQYF
TGTGCCAGCAGTTACCTTGGGACAGCACAAGAGACCCAGTACTTC
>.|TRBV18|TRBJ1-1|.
CASSVTADTEAFF
TGTGCCAGCTCCGTTACGGCTGACACTGAAGCTTTCTTT
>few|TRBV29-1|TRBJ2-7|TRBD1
CSVDWGQGTDEQYF
TGCAGCGTTGATTGGGGACAGGGGACGGACGAGCAGTACTTC
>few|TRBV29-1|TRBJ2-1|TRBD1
CSVERGQGASEQFF
TGCAGCGTTGAAAGGGGACAGGGGGCGAGTGAGCAGTTCTTC
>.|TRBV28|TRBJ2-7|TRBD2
CASCPRLAGPYEQYF
TGTGCCAGCTGTCCCCGACTAGCGGGGCCCTACGAGCAGTACTTC
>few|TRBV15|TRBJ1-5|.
CATTSRAGGNQPQHF
TGTGCCACCACCTCCCGGGCAGGAGGTAATCAGCCCCAGCATTTT
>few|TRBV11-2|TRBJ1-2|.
CASSSGGVRYTF
TGTGCCAGCAGCTCAGGAGGGGTGCGCTACACCTTC
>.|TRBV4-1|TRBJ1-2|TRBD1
CASSPDRGNYGYTF
TGCGCCAGCAGCCCGGACAGGGGAAACTATGGCTACACCTTC